What follows is one T cell receptor (beta chain) and its context. What it recognizes is unknown. Related graft donors supplied nonmyeloablative bone marrow transplants, and mixed chimerism was transient. Unstimulated regulatory T cells (CD4+CD25+CD127-), CD4+CD25- non-regulatory cells, CD4 and CD8 cells were FACS-sorted from thawed PBMCs. This sample was included in a study of Tregs in tolerant kidney transplant recipients. Findings and caveats of the study: Antigen-driven expansion was suggested because donor-specific Tregs expanded more than all Tregs in tolerant patients.

Here immunoSEQ multiplex PCR was the method, and the copy in TCRdb shows in-frame clones only, minus some. The repertoire includes tens of thousands of clones, 90% to 95% of them detected once, and approximately 1.4% sits in the top ten. The CDR3 has 15 amino acids. CDR1 and CDR2 from the germline V gene are KGHSH and LQKENI. The V end lost 1 base, the J end lost 7 bases, and 13 bases lay between the germline ends. Sequenced here: CD4+ T cells from blood (PBMCs), sampled 24 months after the transplant. V is TRBV18 and J is TRBJ2-2; D is perhaps TRBD1 (6 bases). The TCR originated in a human patient who received a combined kidney and bone marrow transplant. Some T cells here may be from the graft donor. The CDR3 spells CASSPRQEVGGELFF. The CDR3 coding sequence is TGTGCCAGCTCACCACGACAGGAGGTTGGCGGGGAGCTGTTTTTT.